One sample yielded the 21 T cell receptor beta chains listed below, sequenced in a study of T cell repertoires in cytomegalovirus infection. Each CDR3 protein gets one entry after TCRdb re-called the reads with MiXCR. The table includes around 450,000 distinct CDR3 sequences, roughly a third detected once. Sample: PBMCs. Receptors were obtained from a human donor in good health (CMV status not recorded). Some clones in this sample may be carry-over from other donors' samples.

The chain has TRBV19 and TRBJ1-5; D is undetermined. Trimming shortened V by 9 bases and J by 8 bases, and 14 bases separated the two germline ends. The CDR3 is made up of 12 amino acids. Germline-derived CDR1 and CDR2 are LNHDA and SQIVND (reference sequence). CDR3 in amino acids: CASRRSMEPQHF. As DNA, the CDR3 is TGTGCCAGCCGACGGTCCATGGAGCCCCAGCATTTT. Full variable domain (missing parts from reference TRBV19 and TRBJ1-5): DGGITQSPKYLFRKEGQNVTLSCEQNLNHDAMYWYRQDPGQGLRLIYYSQIVNDFQKGDIAEGYSVSREKKESFPLTVTSAQKNPTAFYLCASRRSMEPQHFGDGTRLSIL.

The chain joins TRBV5-1 to TRBJ2-5; 11 nucleotides align to TRBD2. The CDR3 is 16 amino acids. Germline values: CDR1 SGHRS, CDR2 YFSETQ. V gave up 4 bases and J gave up 3 bases; unmatched junction bases: 8. The CDR3 here is CASSPGTSGLEETQYF. In nucleotides, the CDR3 is TGCGCCAGCAGCCCTGGGACTAGCGGTCTCGAAGAGACCCAGTACTTC.

Comment on this clonotype: A junction boundary mismatches the germline segment, possibly from a read error. The chain joins TRBV9 to TRBJ2-1; D gene unclear. Germline V lookup: CDR1 SGDLS, CDR2 YYNGEE. This CDR3 has 14 amino acids. DNA of the CDR3: TGTGCCAGCAGCGTAGGGCTAGTGTACAATGATCAGTTCTTC. This sequence encodes CASSVGLVYNDQFF.

The V gene is TRBV6-5, the J gene TRBJ1-6; 7 bases align to TRBD1. Per germline, CDR1 MNHEY and CDR2 SVGAGI. The CDR3 has 14 residues. V shed 6 bases and J 9 bases; nucleotides not matched to a gene: 8. The DNA for the CDR3 is TGTGCCAGCAGCTTCACAGGGGTTGGTTCACCCCTCCACTTT. Its translation is CASSFTGVGSPLHF.

J is TRBJ2-5 and V is TRBV6-1; 8 bases map to TRBD2. V lost 3 bases to trimming and J lost 2 bases; unmatched junction nucleotides: 5. Germline V lookup: CDR1 MNHNS, CDR2 SASEGT. This CDR3 contains 15 residues. The CDR3 here is CASSEQRGYQETQYF. CDR3 DNA: TGTGCCAGCAGTGAGCAGCGGGGGTATCAAGAGACCCAGTACTTC.

This clonotype was counted between two and nine times. The chain couples TRBV11-1 to TRBJ2-2; the D gene is possibly TRBD2 (6 bases). Trimming took off 6 bases at V and 0 bases at J, with 8 bases between the two ends. CDR1 SGHAT and CDR2 FQDESV come from the germline V gene (reference sequence). This CDR3 has 14 residues. CDR3 protein: CASSTGANTGELFF. As DNA, the CDR3 is TGTGCCAGCAGTACGGGGGCGAACACCGGGGAGCTGTTTTTT.

This clonotype has at least ten counts. The chain combines TRBV7-2 with TRBJ2-7; 9 nucleotides match TRBD1. CDR1 and CDR2 from the germline V gene are SGHTA and FQGNSA. The CDR3 length is 17 residues. V lost 0 bases to trimming and J lost 4 bases; unmatched junction nucleotides: 10. The DNA for the CDR3 is TGTGCCAGCAGCTTAGCCGAATCGGGACAGGGAGTATACGAGCAGTACTTC. Its translation: CASSLAESGQGVYEQYF.

The rearrangement joins TRBV9 to TRBJ1-5; D gene ambiguous. This CDR3 contains 13 residues. The germline V gene has CDR1 SGDLS and CDR2 YYNGEE. V lost 3 bases, J lost 4 bases, and 8 bases lay in between. CDR3 nucleotide sequence: TGTGCCAGCAGCGGCGATCAGAATCAGCCCCAGCATTTT. This sequence encodes CASSGDQNQPQHF.

The chain employs TRBV12-3 or TRBV12-4 and TRBJ1-3; TRBD1 aligns across 7 bases. This CDR3 contains 15 residues. Trimming removed 5 bases from V and 2 bases from J; junction bases left unmatched: 6. CDR3 amino acids: CASSTRDRTGNTIYF. CDR3 DNA: TGTGCCAGCAGTACTCGGGACAGAACTGGAAACACCATATATTTT.

Ten or more counts support this clonotype. This chain uses TRBV12-3 or TRBV12-4 with TRBJ2-5; 12 nucleotides match TRBD2. CDR3 length equals 14 residues. Trimming cost V 8 bases and J 5 bases; bases outside gene matches: 6. The CDR3: CASGLAGPGETQYF. CDR3 DNA: TGTGCCAGCGGACTAGCGGGGCCGGGGGAGACCCAGTACTTC.

The rearrangement uses TRBV5-3 and TRBJ1-1; D is unclear. TRBV5-3 is marked as an open reading frame, function uncertain. The CDR3 contains 12 residues. V lost 8 bases and J lost 6, with 14 bases in between. The CDR3, as DNA: TGTGCCAGCAGCAGGACGGAACCTGAAGCTTTCTTT. Translation: CASSRTEPEAFF.

V gene TRBV6-2 or TRBV6-3 combines with J gene TRBJ2-1; D is possibly TRBD1 (5 bases). The V gene lost 0 bases and the J gene lost 1 base, with 13 bases spanning the gap. Germline V gives CDR1 MNHEY, CDR2 SVGEGT. The CDR3 runs to 17 residues. The CDR3 coding sequence is TGTGCCAGCAGTTACTCGAGCAGGGATAAATCCTACAATGAGCAGTTCTTC. Amino acid sequence: CASSYSSRDKSYNEQFF.

A note on this clonotype: A read error is possible here, since a much larger clone lies one base away. The V gene is TRBV12-3 or TRBV12-4, the J gene TRBJ2-7, with D perhaps being TRBD1 or TRBD2 (5 bases each). The CDR3 extends over 14 amino acids. The CDR3 sequence: CASNRDGGAYEQCF. In nucleotides, the CDR3 is TGTGCCAGCAACCGGGACGGAGGAGCCTACGAGCAGTGCTTC.

The chain recombines TRBV6-6 with TRBJ2-3, with D possibly TRBD1 on 5 matching bases. CDR3 length equals 16 residues. From germline, CDR1 is MNHNY and CDR2 SVGAGI (reference sequence). V lost 5 bases, J lost 6 bases, and 21 bases lay in between. CDR3 sequence reads: CASSKGLGPTVDTQYF. CDR3 coding DNA: TGTGCCAGCAGTAAGGGCCTGGGGCCAACCGTGGATACGCAGTATTTT.

This clonotype is a singleton in its sample. The rearrangement uses TRBV20-1 and TRBJ1-2; no reliable D call. The length of the CDR3 is 13 residues. Germline-derived CDR1 and CDR2 are DFQATT and SNEGSKA (reference sequence). V gave up 5 bases and J gave up 2 bases, with 12 bases separating them. CDR3 protein: CSAALSQNYGYTF. The CDR3 region has the DNA TGCAGTGCTGCCCTCAGTCAAAACTATGGCTACACCTTC.

The chain recombines TRBV29-1 with TRBJ1-2; D unclear. CDR1 is SQVTM, CDR2 ANQGSEA, per germline. Trimming pared 6 bases from V and 6 bases from J, leaving 11 bases between. This CDR3 contains 11 residues. The CDR3 sequence: CSVGDGDGYTF. CDR3 sequence (DNA): TGCAGCGTCGGTGACGGGGATGGCTACACCTTC.

This clonotype was found once. With a much larger clone just one base away, this may be a read error. This chain links TRBV7-2 with TRBJ1-1; TRBD1 might be the D (5 bases). The germline V gene encodes CDR1 SGHTA and CDR2 FQGNSA. CDR3 size: 16 residues. CDR3 residues: CACSFGSGGSGAEAFF. The CDR3 DNA reads as TGTGCCTGCAGCTTCGGTAGTGGGGGGTCGGGAGCTGAAGCTTTCTTT.

The chain recombines TRBV7-8 with TRBJ2-2, with D hard to call. Looked up from germline, CDR1 is SGHVS and CDR2 is FQNEAQ. Trimming took 1 base from V and 10 from J, leaving 10 bases between them. CDR3 size: 13 residues. Written as DNA, the CDR3 is TGTGCCAGCAGCTTAGTCTACACAGTGGAGCTGTTTTTT. Its translation: CASSLVYTVELFF.

This clonotype has ten or more counts. The rearrangement joins TRBV7-2 to TRBJ1-1; D is unresolved. This CDR3 spans 13 amino acids. Germline-derived CDR1 and CDR2 are SGHTA and FQGNSA. V was clipped by 6 bases and J by 4 bases, with 12 bases between them. DNA for the CDR3: TGTGCCAGCAGTATTATCCGATCCACTGAAGCTTTCTTT. This translates into CASSIIRSTEAFF.

This clonotype was counted ten times or more. The CDR3 DNA reads as TGTGCCAGCAGTTTCGCGGGGAACTATGGCTACACCTTC. This codes for CASSFAGNYGYTF. The rearrangement uses TRBV12-3 or TRBV12-4 and TRBJ1-2, with no clear D. V dropped 3 bases and J dropped 2 bases, with 7 bases sitting between them. The CDR3 totals 13 residues.

For this clonotype: This sequence may be a read error, since a much larger clone differs from it by one base. The chain has TRBV7-9 and TRBJ1-5, with D perhaps matching TRBD1 (6 bases). This CDR3 is 15 amino acids long. V was pared by 5 bases and J by 0 bases, with 11 bases between. Germline loops: CDR1 SEHNR, CDR2 FQNEAQ (reference sequence). The DNA of the CDR3 is TGTGCCAGCAGCACCTACAGGGATAGCAATCAGCCCCAGCATTTT. This encodes CASSTYRDSNQPQHF.